This TCR beta chain was obtained from a study of lymphopenia after photon versus proton radiotherapy. With respect to this clone: Antigen specificity is unknown.

Sequencing used immunoSEQ multiplex PCR; TCRdb keeps in-frame clones, though not all of them. Of about 70,000 clones in the sample, approximately 90% were seen once. V was pared by 6 bases and J by 4 bases, with 10 bases between. Germline V gene data show CDR1 as MNHEY and CDR2 as SVGAGI. This CDR3 contains 13 residues. The study, taken as a whole, reports: Proton therapy kept repertoires fairly stable, unlike photons, which gained effector/memory cells. In patients who died, overall survival fell as post-nadir TCR diversity dropped more. After the lymphocyte nadir, photon-treated repertoires showed oligoclonal expansion, especially of CD8+ Temra cells.

This specimen was peripheral blood, taken from a patient treated with photon-based radiotherapy. The chain carries TRBV6-5 and TRBJ1-3, with D uncertain. This receptor was obtained from a woman aged 40-49 years with cholangiocarcinoma. In nucleotides, the CDR3 is TGTGCCAGCAGGTTCGATCCCGGAAACACCATATATTTT. It specifies CASRFDPGNTIYF.